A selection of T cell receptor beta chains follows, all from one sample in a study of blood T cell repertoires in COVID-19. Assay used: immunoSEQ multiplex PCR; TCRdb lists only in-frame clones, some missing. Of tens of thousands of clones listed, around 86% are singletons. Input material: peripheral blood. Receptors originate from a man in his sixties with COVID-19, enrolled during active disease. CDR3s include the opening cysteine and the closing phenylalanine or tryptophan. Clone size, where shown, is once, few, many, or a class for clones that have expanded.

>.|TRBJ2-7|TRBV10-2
CASGEAGGPVEQYF
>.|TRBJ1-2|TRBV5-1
CASSLGDRNYGYTF
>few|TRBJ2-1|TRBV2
CASSERGSYNEQFF
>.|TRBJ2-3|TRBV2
CASSDPEGSPADTQYF
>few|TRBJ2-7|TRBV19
CASSIGLTSYEQYF
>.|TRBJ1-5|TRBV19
CASSMALQGSNQPQHF
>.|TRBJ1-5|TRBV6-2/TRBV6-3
CASSYSGDRDQPQHF
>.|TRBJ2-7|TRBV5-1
CASSLSLAGGVEQYF
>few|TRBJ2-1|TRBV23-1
CASSSRVAEYNEQFF
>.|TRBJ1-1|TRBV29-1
CSVEIRAGGRTEAFF
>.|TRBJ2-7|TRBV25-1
CASSGDREIYEQYF
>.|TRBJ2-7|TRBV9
CASSVGLAGGPLEQYF
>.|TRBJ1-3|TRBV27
CASRSGLNTIYF
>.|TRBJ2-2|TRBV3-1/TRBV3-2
CASSRLAAGELFF
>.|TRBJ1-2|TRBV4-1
CASTPTGTVYGYTF
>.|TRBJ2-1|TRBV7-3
CASSLGRGSYNEQFF
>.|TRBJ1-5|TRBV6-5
CASKRGEGQPQHF
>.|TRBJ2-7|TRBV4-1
CASSQPTARSEQYF
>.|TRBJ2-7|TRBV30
CAWSIPGLAGGREQYF
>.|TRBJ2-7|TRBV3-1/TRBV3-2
CASSRGLAGGHEQYF
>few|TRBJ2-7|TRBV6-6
CASSSPAGGNYEQYF
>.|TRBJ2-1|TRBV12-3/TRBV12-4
CASSLQGNGEQFF
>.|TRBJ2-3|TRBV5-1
CASSLGEGTTDTQYF
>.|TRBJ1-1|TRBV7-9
CASSIDRGEAFF
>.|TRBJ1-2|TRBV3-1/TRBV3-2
CASSQLGFGDGYTF
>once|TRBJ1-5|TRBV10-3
CATRDRVLNSNQPQHF
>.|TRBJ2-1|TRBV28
CASSILAGGLDNEQFF
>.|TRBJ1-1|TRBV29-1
CSVLKGFAAEAFF
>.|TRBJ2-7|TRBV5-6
CASSFLGLAAEQYF
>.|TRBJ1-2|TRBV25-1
CASRGEAGYGYTF
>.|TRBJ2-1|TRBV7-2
CASSLRSGSRNEQFF
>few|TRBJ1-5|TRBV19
CASSIGRVNSNQPQHF
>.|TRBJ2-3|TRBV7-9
CASSKGGGRTTDTQYF
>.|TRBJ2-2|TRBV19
CASSIDQGGGELFF
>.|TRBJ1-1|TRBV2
CASSENRASGEAFF
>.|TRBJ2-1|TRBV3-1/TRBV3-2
CASSQVQNNEQFF
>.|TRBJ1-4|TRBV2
CASRPGTDSEKLFF
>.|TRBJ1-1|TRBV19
CASKAPGGDTEAFF
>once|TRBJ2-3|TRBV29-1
CSVEERPGEGGWTDTQYF
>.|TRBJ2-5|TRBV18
CASSPPRGGMETQYF
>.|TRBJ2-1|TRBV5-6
CASSSRGGSSYNEQFF
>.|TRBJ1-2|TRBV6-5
CASEAGATSYTF
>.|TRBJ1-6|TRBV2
CASVDDSSSYNSPLHF
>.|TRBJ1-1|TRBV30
CAWSVPRGTEAFF
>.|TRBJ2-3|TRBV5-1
CASSQFSIADTDTQYF
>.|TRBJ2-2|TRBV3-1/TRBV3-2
CASSQNRGGELFF
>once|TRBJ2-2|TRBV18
CASSPSVRGTGELFF
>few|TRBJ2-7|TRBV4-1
CASSQDVASYRGEQYF
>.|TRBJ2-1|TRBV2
CASCSGSLLYNEQFF
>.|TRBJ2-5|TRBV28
CATLAGLPQETQYF
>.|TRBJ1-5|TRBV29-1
CSVGQGSNQPQHF
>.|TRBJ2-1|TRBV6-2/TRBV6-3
CASSYGRTSGTINEQFF
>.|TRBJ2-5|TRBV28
CASSSFDRLGGETQYF